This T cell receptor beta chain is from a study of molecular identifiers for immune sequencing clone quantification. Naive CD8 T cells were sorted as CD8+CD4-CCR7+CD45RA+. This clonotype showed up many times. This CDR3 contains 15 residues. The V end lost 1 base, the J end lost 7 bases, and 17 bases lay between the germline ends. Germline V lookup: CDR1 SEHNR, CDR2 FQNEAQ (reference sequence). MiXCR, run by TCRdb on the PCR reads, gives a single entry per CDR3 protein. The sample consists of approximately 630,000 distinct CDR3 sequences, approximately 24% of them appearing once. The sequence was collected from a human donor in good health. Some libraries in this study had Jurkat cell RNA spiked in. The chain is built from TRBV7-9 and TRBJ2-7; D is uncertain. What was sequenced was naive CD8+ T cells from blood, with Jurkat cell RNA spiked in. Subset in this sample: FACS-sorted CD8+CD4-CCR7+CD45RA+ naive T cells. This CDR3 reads CASSLGGEAGSEQYF. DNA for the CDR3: TGTGCCAGCAGCTTAGGAGGAGAGGCAGGCTCGGAGCAGTACTTC.